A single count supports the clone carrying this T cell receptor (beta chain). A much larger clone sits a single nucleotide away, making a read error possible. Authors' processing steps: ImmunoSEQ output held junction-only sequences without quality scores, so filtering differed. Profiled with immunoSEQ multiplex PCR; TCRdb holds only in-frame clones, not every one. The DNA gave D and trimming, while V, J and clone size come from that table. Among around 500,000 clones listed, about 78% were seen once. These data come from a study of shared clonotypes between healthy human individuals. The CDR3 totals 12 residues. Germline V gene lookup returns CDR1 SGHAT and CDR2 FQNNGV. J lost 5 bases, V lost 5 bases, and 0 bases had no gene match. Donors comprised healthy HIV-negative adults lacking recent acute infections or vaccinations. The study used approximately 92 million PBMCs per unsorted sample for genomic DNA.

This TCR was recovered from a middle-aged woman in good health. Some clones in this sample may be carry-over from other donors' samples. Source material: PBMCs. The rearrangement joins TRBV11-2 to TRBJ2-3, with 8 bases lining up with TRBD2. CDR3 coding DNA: TGTGCCAGCAGCCTAGCGGGAGATACGCAGTATTTT. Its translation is CASSLAGDTQYF.